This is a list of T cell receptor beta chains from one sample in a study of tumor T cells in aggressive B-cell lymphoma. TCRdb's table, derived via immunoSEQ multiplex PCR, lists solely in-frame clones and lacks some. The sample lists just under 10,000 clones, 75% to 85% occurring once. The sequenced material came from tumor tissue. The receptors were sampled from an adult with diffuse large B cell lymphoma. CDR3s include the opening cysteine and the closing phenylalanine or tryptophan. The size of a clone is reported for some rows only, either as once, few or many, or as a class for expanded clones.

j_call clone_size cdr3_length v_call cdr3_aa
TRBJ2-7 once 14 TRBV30 CAWSGGQGAHEQYF
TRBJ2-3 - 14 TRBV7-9 CASSLGGPTDTQYF
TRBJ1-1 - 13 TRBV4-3 CASSQDRQMEAFF
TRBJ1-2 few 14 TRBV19 CASRAGQAIYGYTF
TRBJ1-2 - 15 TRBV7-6 CASSLDETGGIGYTF
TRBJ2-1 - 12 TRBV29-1 CSVDGSYNEQFF
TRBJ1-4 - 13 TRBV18 CATSGTRNEKLFF
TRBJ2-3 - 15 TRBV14 CASSQGQGRADTQYF
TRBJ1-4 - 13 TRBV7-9 CASRQGVHEKLFF
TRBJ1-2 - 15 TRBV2 CASSARDRGPSGYTF
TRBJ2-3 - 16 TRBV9 CASSTGPSPSTDTQYF
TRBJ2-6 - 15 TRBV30 CAWIPGGSGANVLTF
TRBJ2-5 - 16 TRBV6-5 CASSYPSVGGKLQQYF
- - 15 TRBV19 CASSSPATATYEQYF
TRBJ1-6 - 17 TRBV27 CASSSVGGRQYNSPLHF
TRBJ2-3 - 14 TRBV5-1 CASSFGKATDTQYF
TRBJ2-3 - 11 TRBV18 CASSPSDTQYF
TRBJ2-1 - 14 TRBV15 CATSRVRASVEQFF
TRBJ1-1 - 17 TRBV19 CASSITRGATMNTEAFF
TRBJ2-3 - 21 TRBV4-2 CASSQGRWTSGVRASTDTQYF
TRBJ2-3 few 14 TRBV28 CACTGGFPTDTQYF
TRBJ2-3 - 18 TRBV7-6 CASSRIVLAGGRTDTQYF
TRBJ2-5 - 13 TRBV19 CASSTQPQETQYF
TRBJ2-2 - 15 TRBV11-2 CASNNQQKNTGELFF
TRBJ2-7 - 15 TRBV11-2 CASSLGPPGGYEQYF
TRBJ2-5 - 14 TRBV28 CASSFWQGQETQYF
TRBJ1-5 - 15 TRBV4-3 CASSQDRRQGAPQHF
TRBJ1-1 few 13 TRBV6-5 CASSFLSGTEAFF
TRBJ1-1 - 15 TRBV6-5 CTSTPTVRWGSEAFF
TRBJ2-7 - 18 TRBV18 CASSPREGSYPKNYEQYF
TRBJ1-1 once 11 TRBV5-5 CASRTWAVAFF
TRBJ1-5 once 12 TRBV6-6 CASRDNNQPQHF
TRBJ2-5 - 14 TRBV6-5 CASSYSIWEETQYF
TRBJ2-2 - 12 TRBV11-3 CASGNRAGELFF
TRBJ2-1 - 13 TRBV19 CASRDRAVIEQFF
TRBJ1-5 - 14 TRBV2 CASSEIGRRQPQHF
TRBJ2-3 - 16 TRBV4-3 CASSPTNLAGGAAQYF
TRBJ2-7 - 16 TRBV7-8 CASSLAGGRISNEQYF
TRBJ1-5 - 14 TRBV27 CASRRTQGVQPQHF
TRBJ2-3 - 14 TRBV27 CASSLVSKIDTQYF
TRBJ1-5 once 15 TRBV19 CASSMVPVGNQPQHF
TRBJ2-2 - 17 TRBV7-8 CASSSRGGTANTGELFF
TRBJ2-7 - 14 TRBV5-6 CASSPWGQAYEQYF
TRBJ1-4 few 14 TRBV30 CAWSQGLTNEKLFF
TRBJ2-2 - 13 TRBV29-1 CSVGQGNVGELFF
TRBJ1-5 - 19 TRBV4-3 CASSQDIGASSHSNQPQHF
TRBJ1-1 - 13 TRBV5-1 CASSNQGKTEAFF
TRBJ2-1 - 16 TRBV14 CTSSQPGLAGYNEQFF
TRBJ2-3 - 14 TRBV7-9 CASSLVGRKDTQYF
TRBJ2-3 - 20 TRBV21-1 CARPRVGRDRDLSSTDTQYF
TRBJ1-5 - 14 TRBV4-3 CASSRNLQHQPQHF
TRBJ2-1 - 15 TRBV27 CASSLLGSAYNEQFF
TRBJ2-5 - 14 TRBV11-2 CASSPSIRRETQYF
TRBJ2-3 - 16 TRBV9 CASSVGAGRATDTQYF
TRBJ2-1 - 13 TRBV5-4 CASSLRLDNEQFF
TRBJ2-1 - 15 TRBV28 CASSLGTARHNEQFF
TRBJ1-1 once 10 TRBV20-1 CSASGGKAFF
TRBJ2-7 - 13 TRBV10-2 CASSGQGNSEQYF
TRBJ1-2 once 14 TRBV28 CASSRQGAYYGYTF
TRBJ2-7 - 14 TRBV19 CASSIAGGPYEQYF